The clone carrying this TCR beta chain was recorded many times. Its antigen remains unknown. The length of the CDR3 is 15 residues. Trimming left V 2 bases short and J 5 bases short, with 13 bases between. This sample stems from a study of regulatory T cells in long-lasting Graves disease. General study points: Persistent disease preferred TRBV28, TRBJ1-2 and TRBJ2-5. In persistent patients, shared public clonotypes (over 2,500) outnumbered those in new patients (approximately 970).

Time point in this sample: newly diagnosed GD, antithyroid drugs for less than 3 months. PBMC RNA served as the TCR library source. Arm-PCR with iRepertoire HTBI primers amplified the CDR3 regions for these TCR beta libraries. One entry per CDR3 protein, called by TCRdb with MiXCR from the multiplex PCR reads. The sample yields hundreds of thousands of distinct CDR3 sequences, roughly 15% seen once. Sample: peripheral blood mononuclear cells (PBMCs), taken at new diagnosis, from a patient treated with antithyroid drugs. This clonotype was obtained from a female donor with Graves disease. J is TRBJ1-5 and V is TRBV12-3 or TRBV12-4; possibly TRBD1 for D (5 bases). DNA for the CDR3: TGTGCCAGCAGTTTAACAGGTGCGAGGGATCAGCCCCAGCATTTT. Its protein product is CASSLTGARDQPQHF.